The 19 T cell receptor beta chains below come from one sample, sequenced in a study of shared clonotypes between healthy human individuals. Libraries were prepared by immunoSEQ multiplex PCR; TCRdb keeps only in-frame clonotypes and omits some of them. The repertoire holds 2,500,000 or so clones, less than 95% seen once, with around 0.35% in the top ten. Sequencing was carried out using naive CD4+ T cells from PBMCs. Specified subset: CD45RA+ positively selected. The receptors stem from a man aged 18-30 years in good health. Some clones in this sample may be carry-over from other donors' samples.

The chain couples TRBV4-1 to TRBJ2-1; 10 bases are a match to TRBD2. This CDR3 is 17 amino acids long. V lost 5 bases, J lost 7 bases, and 14 bases stayed unmatched. The germline V gene has CDR1 MGHRA and CDR2 YSYEKL. CDR3 sequence: CASSLTSSGRGRNEQFF. The CDR3 DNA reads as TGCGCCAGCAGCTTAACATCTAGCGGGAGAGGGAGGAATGAGCAGTTCTTC.

The chain combines TRBV5-4 with TRBJ2-7; TRBD1 agrees at 7 bases. The CDR3 loop spans 16 amino acids. Germline CDR1 SGHNT, CDR2 YYREEE (reference sequence). V gave up 3 bases and J gave up 1 base; unmatched junction bases: 10. The CDR3 sequence is CASSYHRGRESYEQYF. DNA for the CDR3: TGTGCCAGCAGCTACCACAGGGGCAGAGAATCCTACGAGCAGTACTTC.

CDR3: CASSIVAGEREQYF. In DNA, the CDR3 is TGTGCCAGTAGTATAGTCGCAGGGGAAAGGGAGCAGTACTTC. The chain uses TRBV19 and TRBJ2-7; a weak D match, TRBD1 (6 bases). This CDR3 comprises 14 residues. Trimming stripped 1 base from V and 7 bases from J, with 14 bases between. CDR1 and CDR2 (germline): LNHDA, SQIVND (reference sequence).

V usage is TRBV5-8 and J usage is TRBJ1-5; the D is unclear. Looked up from germline, CDR1 is SGHTS and CDR2 is YDEGEE. The CDR3 spans 13 residues. The ends were cut back, 6 bases at V and 3 bases at J, with 10 bases in the middle. The CDR3 DNA reads as TGTGCCAGCACCCTTCTTCTCAATCAGCCCCAGCATTTT. Its protein is CASTLLLNQPQHF.

The rearrangement uses TRBV9 and TRBJ2-3; 16 bases map to TRBD2. V was pared by 3 bases and J by 8 bases, with 6 bases of the junction left unmatched. CDR1 is SGDLS, CDR2 YYNGEE, per germline. This CDR3 contains 16 residues. In DNA form, the CDR3 reads TGTGCCAGCAGCGGGGGGACTAGCGGGAGGGGAGCTACGCAGTATTTT. It codes for CASSGGTSGRGATQYF.

CDR3 sequence: CASSLGPITEAFF. The CDR3 DNA is TGTGCCAGCAGCTTAGGACCCATAACTGAAGCTTTCTTT. This chain joins TRBV7-2 and TRBJ1-1; D unclear. V shed 1 base and J shed 5 bases, with 8 bases lying between them. The CDR3 is made up of 13 amino acids. Germline V gene lookup returns CDR1 SGHTA and CDR2 FQGNSA.

This clone was counted only a few times. The chain has TRBV14 and TRBJ1-1, with a possible D match to TRBD1 (5 bases). V lost 4 bases and J 11 bases, leaving 17 bases between the germline ends. The CDR3 is 13 amino acids. Germline loops: CDR1 SGHDN, CDR2 FVKESK. CDR3 in DNA: TGTGCCAGCAGCCGAAACCCCGGGACCACGGCTTTCTTT. This gives the protein CASSRNPGTTAFF.

A remark on this clone: The identical CDR3 is also encoded by other nucleotide sequences in the sample. V gene TRBV30 combines with J gene TRBJ1-1, with a tentative D call TRBD1 (6 bases). Germline V lookup: CDR1 GTSNPN, CDR2 SVGIG (reference sequence). The ends were cut back, 0 bases at V and 5 bases at J, with 10 bases in the middle. The CDR3 spans 13 residues. In DNA form, the CDR3 reads TGTGCCTGGAGTGTACGGGGGCGGACTGAAGCTTTCTTT. Translated: CAWSVRGRTEAFF.

The chain combines TRBV9 with TRBJ2-2; tentative D call: TRBD2 (5 bases). V lost 2 bases and J 4 bases, leaving 9 bases between the germline ends. This CDR3 is built from 14 residues. From germline, CDR1 is SGDLS and CDR2 YYNGEE. CDR3 in DNA: TGTGCCAGCAGCGTTAGCGTAACCACCGGGGAGCTGTTTTTT. Translating gives CASSVSVTTGELFF.

This clone has only one observation. The V and J genes are TRBV5-1 and TRBJ2-7; TRBD2 is a possible D gene (6 bases). V dropped 1 base and J dropped 1 base, with 15 bases sitting between them. Germline CDR1 and CDR2: SGHRS and YFSETQ. The CDR3 covers 16 residues. The CDR3 DNA is TGCGCCAGCAGCTTGTTGCGGGACGGAGATTCCTACGAGCAGTACTTC. It is translated as CASSLLRDGDSYEQYF.

V usage is TRBV25-1 and J usage is TRBJ2-3, with TRBD2 matching 8 bases. From germline, CDR1 is MGHDK and CDR2 SYGVNS. V trimming: 11 bases; J trimming: 4 bases; junction bases outside the gene matches: 14. This CDR3 is 15 amino acids long. The CDR3 is CAGKTQAGAADTQYF. Written as DNA, the CDR3 is TGTGCCGGCAAGACCCAAGCGGGAGCGGCAGATACGCAGTATTTT.

The chain has TRBV28 and TRBJ2-5; D is unresolved. The germline V gene encodes CDR1 MDHEN and CDR2 SYDVKM. CDR3 size: 13 residues. With 2 bases removed from V and 4 bases from J, the gap between germline ends came to 8 bases. As DNA, the CDR3 is TGTGCCAGCAGTTTAGGCCTCTCAGAGACCCAGTACTTC. This encodes CASSLGLSETQYF.

The gene calls are TRBV14 and TRBJ2-1, with 7 positions matching TRBD2. The ends lost 1 base at V and 7 bases at J; junction bases unmatched: 16. Per germline, CDR1 SGHDN and CDR2 FVKESK. The CDR3 loop spans 18 amino acids. The CDR3 sequence is CASSQGAAGVWVQNEQFF. The CDR3 region has the DNA TGTGCCAGCAGCCAAGGGGCGGCGGGAGTGTGGGTACAAAATGAGCAGTTCTTC.

The chain is built from TRBV7-8 and TRBJ2-3; the match to TRBD2 covers 14 bases. Germline-derived CDR1 and CDR2 are SGHVS and FQNEAQ. The CDR3 loop spans 16 amino acids. V trimming: 5 bases; J trimming: 4 bases; junction bases outside the gene matches: 5. The CDR3 region is CASSAGTSGSADTQYF. The CDR3, as DNA: TGTGCCAGCAGCGCTGGGACTAGCGGGAGCGCAGATACGCAGTATTTT.

A remark on this clone: Other DNA variants within this sample encode the same CDR3. This chain uses TRBV11-2 with TRBJ1-1; tentatively, D is TRBD1 (5 bases). Trimming shortened V by 5 bases and J by 4 bases, and 14 bases separated the two germline ends. Germline V CDR1 and CDR2: SGHAT, FQNNGV. The CDR3 is 14 amino acids. The CDR3 region has the DNA TGTGCCAGCAGCCCCGGGCGGGGCGTCACTGAAGCTTTCTTT. It codes for CASSPGRGVTEAFF.

The V call is TRBV25-1, the J call TRBJ1-2; possible D gene TRBD1, 6 bases. The germline V gene encodes CDR1 MGHDK and CDR2 SYGVNS. The CDR3 totals 13 residues. V was shortened by 5 bases and J by 4 bases, with 11 bases between the two germline ends. The CDR3 is CASSRTGIYGYTF. The CDR3 DNA follows: TGTGCCAGCAGTCGTACAGGGATCTATGGCTACACCTTC.

The gene calls are TRBV12-5 and TRBJ1-1; TRBD1 is a possible D gene (6 bases). The V gene's germline CDR1 is LGHNT and CDR2 FRNRAP. The CDR3 is made up of 14 amino acids. V lost 7 bases to trimming and J lost 2 bases, with 14 bases between them. The CDR3 spells CASVGGSLNTEAFF. For the CDR3, the DNA is TGTGCTAGTGTTGGGGGCAGCCTCAACACTGAAGCTTTCTTT.

The chain carries TRBV6-1 and TRBJ1-2, with TRBD1 as a possible D gene (5 bases). Germline values: CDR1 MNHNS, CDR2 SASEGT. The V gene lost 5 bases and the J gene lost 7 bases, with 20 bases spanning the gap. The CDR3 length is 15 residues. CDR3 in amino acids: CASSSSKYRQAGYTF. In DNA, the CDR3 is TGTGCCAGCAGTTCGAGTAAGTACAGGCAGGCTGGCTACACCTTC.

V usage is TRBV7-3 and J usage is TRBJ2-1, with D perhaps matching TRBD1 or TRBD2 (5 bases each). The CDR3 has 14 residues. CDR1 is SGHTA, CDR2 FQGTGA, per germline. V was trimmed by 1 base and J by 5 bases, leaving 9 bases between them. The CDR3 nucleotides read TGTGCCAGCAGCTTAAGATGGGGGAACAATGAGCAGTTCTTC. Protein product: CASSLRWGNNEQFF.